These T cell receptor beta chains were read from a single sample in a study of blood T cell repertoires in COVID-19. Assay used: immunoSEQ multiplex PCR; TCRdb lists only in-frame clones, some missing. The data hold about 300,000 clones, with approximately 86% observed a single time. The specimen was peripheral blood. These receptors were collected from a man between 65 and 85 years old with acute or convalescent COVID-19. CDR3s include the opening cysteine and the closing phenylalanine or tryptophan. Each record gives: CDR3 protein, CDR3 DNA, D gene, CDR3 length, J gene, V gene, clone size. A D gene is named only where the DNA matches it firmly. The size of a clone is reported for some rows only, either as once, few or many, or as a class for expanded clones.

CASSLIIAGGDQYF | TGTGCCAGCAGCTTGATAATAGCCGGGGGAGATCAGTACTTC | . | 14 | TRBJ2-5 | TRBV5-6 | .
CASRQGLTSPKENF | TGTGCCAGCAGGCAAGGACTGACTAGCCCGAAGGAAAACTTC | TRBD2 | 14 | TRBJ2-5 | TRBV2 | .
CASSRRDRGGETQYF | TGTGCCAGCAGCCGCCGGGACAGGGGGGGAGAGACCCAGTACTTC | TRBD1 | 15 | TRBJ2-5 | TRBV3-1/TRBV3-2 | .
CASSRTGRGGYTF | TGTGCCAGCAGCAGGACAGGGCGGGGTGGCTACACCTTC | TRBD1 | 13 | TRBJ1-2 | TRBV6-5 | .
CASSLYNSPLHF | TGTGCCAGCTCCCTATATAATTCACCCCTCCACTTT | . | 12 | TRBJ1-6 | TRBV28 | .
CASIPAGGNTGELFF | TGTGCCAGTATCCCGGCGGGGGGGAACACCGGGGAGCTGTTTTTT | TRBD2 | 15 | TRBJ2-2 | TRBV19 | .
CASSLDTFQGQPQHF | TGCGCCAGCAGCTTGGATACCTTCCAGGGTCAGCCCCAGCATTTT | . | 15 | TRBJ1-5 | TRBV5-1 | .
CASSLGGPPRNEQFF | TGTGCCAGCAGTTTAGGCGGGCCCCCGAGAAATGAGCAGTTCTTC | . | 15 | TRBJ2-1 | TRBV28 | .
CASSYGQHGGSYEQYF | TGTGCCAGCAGTTACGGCCAACACGGCGGGTCCTACGAGCAGTACTTC | . | 16 | TRBJ2-7 | TRBV6-2/TRBV6-3 | .
CASSESGGSYNEQFF | TGCGCCAGCAGTGAGTCAGGAGGCTCCTACAATGAGCAGTTCTTC | . | 15 | TRBJ2-1 | TRBV10-2 | .
CASSPSMFRSGLSSGNTIYF | TGTGCCAGCAGCCCCTCAATGTTTCGATCGGGACTTAGCTCTGGAAACACCATATATTTT | . | 20 | TRBJ1-3 | TRBV9 | few
CAISGEANYGYTF | TGTGCCATCAGTGGCGAAGCTAACTATGGCTACACCTTC | . | 13 | TRBJ1-2 | TRBV10-3 | few
CASSRQGEGYTF | TGTGCCAGCAGTCGACAGGGGGAAGGCTACACCTTC | TRBD1 | 12 | TRBJ1-2 | TRBV11-2 | .
CARGGSTRSNEKLFF | TGTGCCAGAGGGGGGTCTACACGTTCTAATGAAAAACTGTTTTTT | . | 15 | TRBJ1-4 | TRBV5-3 | .
CASSYRPGQGGEKLFF | TGTGCCAGCAGTTACCGACCGGGACAGGGAGGTGAAAAACTGTTTTTT | TRBD1 | 16 | TRBJ1-4 | TRBV6-5 | .
CASGQGGINYGYTF | TGTGCCAGCGGGCAGGGGGGAATAAACTATGGCTACACCTTC | TRBD1 | 14 | TRBJ1-2 | TRBV9 | .
CASSRRTSGLDEQFF | TGTGCCAGCAGCCGAAGGACTAGCGGTCTCGATGAGCAGTTCTTC | TRBD2 | 15 | TRBJ2-1 | TRBV3-1/TRBV3-2 | .
CASSSSGYTTEAFF | TGTGCCAGCAGCTCTTCAGGGTACACCACTGAAGCTTTCTTT | . | 14 | TRBJ1-1 | TRBV7-3 | .
CATSDPLAANTGELFF | TGTGCCACCAGTGATCCACTAGCGGCGAACACCGGGGAGCTGTTTTTT | TRBD2 | 16 | TRBJ2-2 | TRBV24-1 | .
CSVVLAGGHTDTQYF | TGCAGCGTTGTCCTGGCGGGGGGCCACACAGATACGCAGTATTTT | TRBD2 | 15 | TRBJ2-3 | TRBV29-1 | .
CASSRRVSGTTYNEQFF | TGTGCCAGCAGCCGGCGTGTTAGCGGGACCACCTACAATGAGCAGTTCTTC | TRBD2 | 17 | TRBJ2-1 | TRBV5-6 | .
CASSPTGGRQPQHF | TGTGCCAGCTCACCCACAGGGGGCAGGCAGCCCCAGCATTTT | TRBD1 | 14 | TRBJ1-5 | TRBV18 | .
CASSQGRPTGNTIYF | TGTGCCAGCAGCCAAGGCCGCCCCACAGGAAACACCATATATTTT | . | 15 | TRBJ1-3 | TRBV3-1/TRBV3-2 | .
CASSFMDLQGAAETQYF | TGTGCCAGCAGTTTCATGGACTTACAGGGGGCCGCAGAGACCCAGTACTTC | TRBD1 | 17 | TRBJ2-5 | TRBV28 | .
CASSPLFDRSGNTIYF | TGTGCCAGCTCACCACTTTTCGACAGATCTGGAAACACCATATATTTT | . | 16 | TRBJ1-3 | TRBV18 | .
CASSLVLSSGNTIYF | TGTGCCAGCAGTTTAGTGCTGAGCTCTGGAAACACCATATATTTT | . | 15 | TRBJ1-3 | TRBV28 | .
CAWSLGSGNTIYF | TGTGCCTGGAGTCTCGGCTCTGGAAACACCATATATTTT | . | 13 | TRBJ1-3 | TRBV30 | .
CASSLAGSSSGANVLTF | TGTGCCAGCAGCCTAGCGGGCAGCAGCTCTGGGGCCAACGTCCTGACTTTC | TRBD2 | 17 | TRBJ2-6 | TRBV7-3 | once
CASSESRQDEQFF | TGTGCCAGCAGTGAAAGTCGGCAGGATGAGCAGTTCTTC | . | 13 | TRBJ2-1 | TRBV2 | .
CASSLAGGLNEQFF | TGTGCCAGCAGTTTAGCGGGGGGCCTTAATGAGCAGTTCTTC | TRBD2 | 14 | TRBJ2-1 | TRBV6-5 | .
CASSEAGLNYEQYF | TGTGCCAGCAGTGAAGCGGGCCTGAACTACGAGCAGTACTTC | . | 14 | TRBJ2-7 | TRBV2 | .
CASSLQGAANEKLFF | TGTGCCAGCAGCTTGCAGGGTGCCGCTAATGAAAAACTGTTTTTT | . | 15 | TRBJ1-4 | TRBV7-9 | .
CASSLAGGELFF | TGTGCCAGCAGTTTGGCGGGCGGGGAGCTGTTTTTT | . | 12 | TRBJ2-2 | TRBV12-3/TRBV12-4 | once
CASSQNLRPDTQYF | TGTGCCAGCAGCCAAAATCTACGTCCAGATACGCAGTATTTT | . | 14 | TRBJ2-3 | TRBV3-1/TRBV3-2 | .
CASSPGLAPYEQYF | TGTGCCAGCAGTCCGGGACTAGCGCCCTACGAGCAGTACTTC | TRBD2 | 14 | TRBJ2-7 | TRBV5-6 | .
CASSRQGSGANVLTF | TGTGCCAGCAGTAGGCAGGGATCTGGGGCCAACGTCCTGACTTTC | . | 15 | TRBJ2-6 | TRBV28 | .
CASSRNRIAGPDTQYF | TGTGCCAGCAGCAGAAACAGGATCGCCGGGCCAGATACGCAGTATTTT | . | 16 | TRBJ2-3 | TRBV5-5 | .
CAGKRETNTQYF | TGTGCCGGGAAGAGGGAGACCAATACGCAGTATTTT | . | 12 | TRBJ2-3 | TRBV2 | .
CASSVAGTTLNEQFF | TGTGCCAGCAGCGTCGCCGGGACTACCCTTAATGAGCAGTTCTTC | TRBD2 | 15 | TRBJ2-1 | TRBV9 | few
CASSYSGVGSDTQYF | TGTGCCAGCAGCTATTCGGGAGTAGGGTCAGATACGCAGTATTTT | . | 15 | TRBJ2-3 | TRBV2 | .
CASSRTGLDQETQYF | TGCGCCAGCTCCCGGACGGGACTAGATCAAGAGACCCAGTACTTC | TRBD2 | 15 | TRBJ2-5 | TRBV5-1 | .
CASSPLGLDTGELFF | TGTGCCAGCTCACCACTGGGGCTAGACACCGGGGAGCTGTTTTTT | . | 15 | TRBJ2-2 | TRBV18 | .
CASSQGAGESSYNEQFF | TGTGCCAGCAGCCAAGGCGCGGGGGAGAGCTCCTACAATGAGCAGTTCTTC | TRBD2 | 17 | TRBJ2-1 | TRBV4-2 | .
CAIAAGASTDTQYF | TGTGCCATCGCGGCGGGAGCTTCCACAGATACGCAGTATTTT | TRBD2 | 14 | TRBJ2-3 | TRBV10-3 | .
CASSVDPTPWPAGELFF | TGTGCCAGCAGCGTAGACCCGACTCCTTGGCCCGCCGGGGAGCTGTTTTTT | . | 17 | TRBJ2-2 | TRBV9 | .
CASSHGQATGELFF | TGCGCCAGCAGCCACGGACAGGCCACCGGGGAGCTGTTTTTT | TRBD1 | 14 | TRBJ2-2 | TRBV4-1 | .
CASSMEVGKSTDTQYF | TGTGCCAGCAGTATGGAGGTGGGGAAGAGCACAGATACGCAGTATTTT | . | 16 | TRBJ2-3 | TRBV7-3 | .
CASSQSSGYNEQFF | TGTGCCAGCAGCCAGTCTAGCGGATACAATGAGCAGTTCTTC | TRBD2 | 14 | TRBJ2-1 | TRBV14 | .
CASSPGQGSYEQYF | TGTGCCAGCAGCCCGGGACAGGGGTCCTACGAGCAGTACTTC | TRBD1 | 14 | TRBJ2-7 | TRBV28 | .
CASSSLGQGKLFF | TGTGCCAGCAGTTCCTTAGGACAGGGAAAACTGTTTTTT | TRBD1 | 13 | TRBJ1-4 | TRBV6-5 | .
CATMLSSYNSPLHF | TGTGCAACCATGCTGAGCTCCTATAATTCACCCCTCCACTTT | . | 14 | TRBJ1-6 | TRBV7-2 | .
CASSRTGTGGEAFF | TGTGCCAGCAGCAGAACCGGGACAGGGGGTGAAGCTTTCTTT | TRBD1 | 14 | TRBJ1-1 | TRBV11-3 | .
CASSFFGSTDTQYF | TGTGCCAGCAGCTTCTTCGGGTCCACAGATACGCAGTATTTT | . | 14 | TRBJ2-3 | TRBV7-9 | .
CASSLGAPQSGVETQYF | TGTGCCAGCAGCTTGGGTGCACCCCAGAGCGGTGTGGAGACCCAGTACTTC | . | 17 | TRBJ2-5 | TRBV5-4 | .
CASSPRAAPGANVLTF | TGCGCCAGCAGCCCGAGGGCGGCCCCTGGGGCCAACGTCCTGACTTTC | . | 16 | TRBJ2-6 | TRBV5-1 | .
CASSQTGGANYGYTF | TGTGCCAGCAGTCAGACAGGTGGAGCTAACTATGGCTACACCTTC | . | 15 | TRBJ1-2 | TRBV6-4 | .
CASSYPGTSGGPLLSYEQYF | TGTGCCAGCAGTTACCCAGGGACTAGCGGGGGGCCCCTCCTCTCCTACGAGCAGTACTTC | TRBD2 | 20 | TRBJ2-7 | TRBV6-2/TRBV6-3 | .
CASSLETGGEKLFF | TGCGCCAGCAGCTTGGAGACAGGGGGAGAAAAACTGTTTTTT | TRBD1 | 14 | TRBJ1-4 | TRBV5-1 | .
CASSQTPTGEAFF | TGTGCCAGCAGCCAGACCCCGACAGGGGAAGCTTTCTTT | TRBD1 | 13 | TRBJ1-1 | TRBV12-3/TRBV12-4 | .
CASSPVFLAGSTDTQYF | TGTGCCAGCTCACCAGTCTTTCTAGCGGGATCCACAGATACGCAGTATTTT | TRBD2 | 17 | TRBJ2-3 | TRBV18 | .